This TCR beta chain was captured by sequencing in a study of blood T cell repertoires in COVID-19. Study overall: The United States, Italy and Spain supplied acute and convalescent COVID-19 samples. PBMCs, B-cell-depleted T cells, or T cells provided the cDNA or gDNA that made up the material.

In the source study's methods: How many nucleated cells were present was estimated from reference gene primer amplification. The repertoire was sequenced with immunoSEQ multiplex PCR; TCRdb's copy has only in-frame clones and lacks some. V and J calls and clone size are copied from that table; D and trimming were computed from the DNA. The data show about 96,000 clones, about 81% seen once. Trimming at V came to 10 bases and at J to 1 base, leaving 9 bases not matched to a gene. The CDR3 runs 14 residues. The germline V gene has CDR1 MDHEN and CDR2 SYDVKM. Sequencing was carried out using peripheral blood. The chain joins TRBV28 to TRBJ1-2; 7 nucleotides align to TRBD1. This TCR was recovered from a woman in her sixties or seventies with acute or convalescent COVID-19. The CDR3 loop reads CATRGGAVNYGYTF. The CDR3 DNA follows: TGTGCCACCAGGGGGGGGGCGGTTAACTATGGCTACACCTTC.